These 22 T cell receptor beta chains share one sample of origin, sequenced in a study of identifying expanded T cells in peripheral blood. Libraries were prepared by immunoSEQ multiplex PCR; TCRdb keeps only in-frame clonotypes and omits some of them. The sample shows about 85,000 clones, about 91% of them seen only once. The sample taken for sequencing was blood. All receptors derive from a person aged 18 to 75 in good health.

The chain is built from TRBV28 and TRBJ2-1; D possibly corresponds to TRBD2 (6 bases). The CDR3 contains 14 residues. V was shortened by 2 bases and J by 5 bases, with 10 bases between the two germline ends. Per the germline V gene, CDR1 is MDHEN and CDR2 is SYDVKM. CDR3 in DNA: TGTGCCAGCAGTTTAGGGGGGACGGACAATGAGCAGTTCTTC. Translating gives CASSLGGTDNEQFF.

This clone appeared a few times. This chain joins TRBV19 and TRBJ2-7, with TRBD2 matching over 7 bases. The CDR3 covers 15 residues. The V gene's germline CDR1 is LNHDA and CDR2 SQIVND (reference sequence). With 9 bases clipped from V and 3 bases from J, the junction kept 14 bases outside the gene matches. The DNA for the CDR3 is TGTGCCAGATTGACTAGCCCGCCGTCCGACTACGAGCAGTACTTC. Its translation: CARLTSPPSDYEQYF.

This clone appeared a single time. The chain combines TRBV9 with TRBJ2-7, with a possible D match to TRBD2 (6 bases). Trimming stripped 4 bases from V and 2 bases from J, with 19 bases between. Per germline, CDR1 SGDLS and CDR2 YYNGEE. The CDR3 loop spans 16 amino acids. The CDR3 coding sequence is TGTGCCAGCAGCCCCCGGCCTGGGGGGTCGACCTACGAGCAGTACTTC. Amino acids: CASSPRPGGSTYEQYF.

The gene calls are TRBV7-2 and TRBJ2-7, with D tentatively TRBD1 (6 bases). CDR1 SGHTA and CDR2 FQGNSA come from the germline V gene. V lost 1 base to trimming and J lost 2 bases, with 21 bases between them. The CDR3 loop spans 18 amino acids. The CDR3 spells CASSLVSSTWTDAYEQYF. CDR3 DNA: TGTGCCAGCAGCTTAGTTTCCTCTACCTGGACAGACGCCTACGAGCAGTACTTC.

V is TRBV7-3 and J is TRBJ1-1; D is undetermined. The germline V gene has CDR1 SGHTA and CDR2 FQGTGA. The germline V and J ends were trimmed by 2 bases and 3 bases, with 7 bases remaining between them. The CDR3 length is 13 residues. For the CDR3, the DNA is TGTGCCAGCAGCTTACAGCGGGACACTGAAGCTTTCTTT. This gives the protein CASSLQRDTEAFF.

The sample holds a few counts of this clone. The chain has TRBV7-2 and TRBJ1-2; D gene ambiguous. This CDR3 has 13 amino acids. CDR1 and CDR2 (germline): SGHTA, FQGNSA. V lost 1 base, J lost 13 bases, and 16 bases lay in between. CDR3 coding DNA: TGTGCCAGCAGCTTAGGCCAGGCCGTTAACCCCACCTTC. Translation gives CASSLGQAVNPTF.

This chain links TRBV21-1 with TRBJ1-6. TRBV21-1 is listed as a pseudogene. This CDR3 has 12 residues. In DNA form, the CDR3 reads TGTGCCAGGGCTAAGTCTAGATCACCCCTCCACTTT. Amino acids: CARAKSRSPLHF.

V gene TRBV28 combines with J gene TRBJ2-5; D remains unclear. The germline V gene encodes CDR1 MDHEN and CDR2 SYDVKM. V gave up 3 bases and J gave up 4 bases, with 6 bases separating them. CDR3 length: 12 residues. Written as DNA, the CDR3 is TGTGCCAGCAGTTTGATTGGAGAGACCCAGTACTTC. It translates to CASSLIGETQYF.

The chain joins TRBV6-6 to TRBJ2-5; 7 bases align to TRBD2. After removal of 2 bases from V and 4 bases from J, the junction contained 7 bases not matched to a gene. The CDR3 is 15 amino acids. Germline CDR1 MNHNY, CDR2 SVGAGI (reference sequence). The CDR3 DNA is TGTGCCAGCAGTTACCTCGGACTAGGTGGAGAGACCCAGTACTTC. Protein: CASSYLGLGGETQYF.

The V call is TRBV15, the J call TRBJ2-4; D is perhaps TRBD1 or TRBD2 (5 bases each). CDR3 length: 11 residues. CDR1 and CDR2 (germline): LNHNV, YYDKDF (reference sequence). The V and J ends lost 5 bases and 16 bases respectively, with 15 bases between them. The CDR3 region is CATSAPGPPYF. The CDR3 DNA reads as TGTGCCACCAGCGCTCCGGGACCCCCTTACTTC.

The genes are TRBV9 and TRBJ2-1; TRBD2 matches 9 bases. V shed 2 bases, J shed 9 bases, and the junction held 9 bases outside the gene matches. The CDR3 is made up of 15 amino acids. CDR1 is SGDLS, CDR2 YYNGEE, per germline. CDR3 in amino acids: CASSVTGTSSFEQFF. The CDR3 nucleotides are TGTGCCAGCAGCGTTACCGGGACTAGCAGTTTTGAGCAGTTCTTC.

The chain uses TRBV7-3 and TRBJ2-3; no reliable D call. V lost 3 bases to trimming and J lost 3 bases, with 7 bases between them. Germline loops: CDR1 SGHTA, CDR2 FQGTGA. There are 13 residues in the CDR3. CDR3 DNA: TGTGCCAGCAGCTTCCGACAAACAGATACGCAGTATTTT. This encodes CASSFRQTDTQYF.

This clone was picked up one time. CDR3 sequence reads: CASSGGLAGENTGELFF. Here the CDR3 DNA reads TGTGCCAGCAGTGGAGGACTAGCGGGAGAGAACACCGGGGAGCTGTTTTTT. The chain has TRBV6-1 and TRBJ2-2; 13 bases align to TRBD2. Germline CDR1 reads MNHNS; CDR2 reads SASEGT. Trimming at V came to 4 bases and at J to 1 base, leaving 3 bases not matched to a gene. The CDR3 runs to 17 residues.

The chain links TRBV28 to TRBJ2-3, with D tentatively TRBD2 (6 bases). Germline V gives CDR1 MDHEN, CDR2 SYDVKM. The V end lost 7 bases, the J end lost 2 bases, and 16 bases lay between the germline ends. CDR3 length equals 15 residues. The CDR3 protein is CASTGGTGLTDTQYF. The DNA of the CDR3 is TGTGCCAGCACCGGAGGTACGGGACTCACAGATACGCAGTATTTT.

This rearrangement joins TRBV6-5 to TRBJ1-2, with no clear D. The CDR3 contains 13 residues. V dropped 2 bases and J dropped 0 bases, with 4 bases sitting between them. CDR1 is MNHEY, CDR2 SVGAGI, per germline. The CDR3 loop reads CASSYGANYGYTF. CDR3 nucleotides: TGTGCCAGCAGTTACGGCGCTAACTATGGCTACACCTTC.

This chain links TRBV7-8 with TRBJ1-1; the D is unclear. CDR1 and CDR2 from the germline V gene are SGHVS and FQNEAQ. V lost 0 bases, J lost 0 bases, and 5 bases lay in between. The CDR3 totals 14 residues. The CDR3 nucleotides are TGTGCCAGCAGCTTAGCTGGTTTGAACACTGAAGCTTTCTTT. Protein product: CASSLAGLNTEAFF.

The V and J genes are TRBV4-3 and TRBJ1-3; tentative D call: TRBD1 (5 bases). Trimming shortened V by 1 base and J by 6 bases, and 10 bases separated the two germline ends. CDR1 and CDR2 (germline): LGHNA, YSLEER. The CDR3 is 14 residues long. The CDR3 sequence: CASSQGQGANTIYF. CDR3 DNA: TGCGCCAGCAGCCAAGGTCAAGGGGCAAACACCATATATTTT.

This clone was observed once. The chain recombines TRBV12-1 with TRBJ2-4; the table's D call TRBD2 went unverified against the DNA. TRBV12-1 is a recognized pseudogene. The CDR3 is 18 residues long. The CDR3 spells CASSFWTSGSGAKNIQYF. In nucleotides, the CDR3 is TGTGCCAGCAGCTTCTGGACTAGCGGGAGTGGAGCCAAAAACATTCAGTACTTC.

The chain joins TRBV19 to TRBJ2-7; a possible D gene is TRBD1 (7 bases). CDR3 length: 14 residues. Germline lookup yields CDR1 LNHDA and CDR2 SQIVND (reference sequence). V gave up 5 bases and J gave up 2 bases, with 13 bases separating them. This CDR3 reads CASSQGGRTYEQYF. The DNA for the CDR3 is TGTGCCAGTAGTCAGGGGGGCAGAACCTACGAGCAGTACTTC.

This sequence joins TRBV28 and TRBJ1-1; D is undetermined. Trimming stripped 6 bases from V and 0 bases from J, with 11 bases between. The CDR3 spans 14 residues. Germline V CDR1 and CDR2: MDHEN, SYDVKM. The CDR3 DNA reads TGTGCCAGCAGCCCCCTCGTCTTGAACACTGAAGCTTTCTTT. This translates into CASSPLVLNTEAFF.

This chain uses TRBV7-2 with TRBJ1-5; D gene uncertain. Germline V gene lookup returns CDR1 SGHTA and CDR2 FQGNSA. Trimming stripped 5 bases from V and 0 bases from J, with 5 bases between. The CDR3 contains 13 residues. CDR3 protein: CASSTSSNQPQHF. The CDR3 region has the DNA TGTGCCAGCAGCACCAGTAGCAATCAGCCCCAGCATTTT.

The chain recombines TRBV29-1 with TRBJ1-1; D is undetermined. Trimming took 5 bases from V and 1 from J, leaving 8 bases between them. The CDR3 totals 12 residues. CDR1 and CDR2 (germline): SQVTM, ANQGSEA. CDR3 residues: CSVRHTNTEAFF. In DNA form, the CDR3 reads TGCAGCGTTCGGCATACGAACACTGAAGCTTTCTTT.